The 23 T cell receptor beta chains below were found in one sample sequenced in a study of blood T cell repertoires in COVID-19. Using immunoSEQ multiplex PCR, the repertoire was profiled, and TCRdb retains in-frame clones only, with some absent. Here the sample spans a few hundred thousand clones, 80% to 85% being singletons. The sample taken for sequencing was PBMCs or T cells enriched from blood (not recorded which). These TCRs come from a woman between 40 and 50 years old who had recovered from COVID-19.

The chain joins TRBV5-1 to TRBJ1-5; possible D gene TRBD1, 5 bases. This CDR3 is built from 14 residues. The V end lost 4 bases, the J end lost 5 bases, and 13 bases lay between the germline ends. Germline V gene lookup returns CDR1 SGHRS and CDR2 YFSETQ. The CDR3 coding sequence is TGCGCCAGCAGCGGAGGGCAGGGCGATCAGCCCCAGCATTTT. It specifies CASSGGQGDQPQHF.

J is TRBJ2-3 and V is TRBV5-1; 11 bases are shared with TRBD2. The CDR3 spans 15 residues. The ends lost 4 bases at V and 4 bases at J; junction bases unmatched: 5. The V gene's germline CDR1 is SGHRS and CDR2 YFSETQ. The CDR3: CASSGTSGSPDTQYF. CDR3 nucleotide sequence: TGCGCCAGCAGCGGGACTAGCGGATCCCCAGATACGCAGTATTTT.

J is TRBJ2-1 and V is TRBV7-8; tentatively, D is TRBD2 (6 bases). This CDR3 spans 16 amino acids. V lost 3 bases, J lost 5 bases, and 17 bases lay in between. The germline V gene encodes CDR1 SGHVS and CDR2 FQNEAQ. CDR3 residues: CASSFLLGREHNEQFF. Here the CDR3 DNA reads TGTGCCAGCAGCTTCCTACTAGGCCGGGAGCACAATGAGCAGTTCTTC.

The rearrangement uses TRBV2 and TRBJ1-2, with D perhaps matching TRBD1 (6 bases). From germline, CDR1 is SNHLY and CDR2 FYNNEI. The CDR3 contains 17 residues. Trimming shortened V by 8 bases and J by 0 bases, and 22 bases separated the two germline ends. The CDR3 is CASWSGATGVTNYGYTF. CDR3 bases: TGTGCCAGCTGGAGTGGGGCGACAGGAGTTACTAACTATGGCTACACCTTC.

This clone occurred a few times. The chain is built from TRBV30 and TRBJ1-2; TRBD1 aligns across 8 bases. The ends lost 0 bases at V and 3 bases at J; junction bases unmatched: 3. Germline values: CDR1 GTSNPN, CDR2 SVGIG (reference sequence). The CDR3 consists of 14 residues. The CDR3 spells CAWSVDRADYGYTF. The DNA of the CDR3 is TGTGCCTGGAGTGTGGACAGGGCAGACTATGGCTACACCTTC.

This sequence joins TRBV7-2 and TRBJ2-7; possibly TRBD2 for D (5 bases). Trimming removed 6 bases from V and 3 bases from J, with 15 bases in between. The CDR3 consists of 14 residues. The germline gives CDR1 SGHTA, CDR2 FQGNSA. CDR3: CASSLTRNLYEQYF. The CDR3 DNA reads TGTGCCAGCAGTCTAACTAGAAACCTCTACGAGCAGTACTTC.

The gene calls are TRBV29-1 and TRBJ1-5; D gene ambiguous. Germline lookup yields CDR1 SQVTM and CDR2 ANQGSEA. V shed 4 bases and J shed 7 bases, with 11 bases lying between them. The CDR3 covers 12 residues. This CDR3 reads CSVVVGNQPQHF. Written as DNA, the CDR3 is TGCAGCGTTGTTGTCGGGAACCAGCCCCAGCATTTT.

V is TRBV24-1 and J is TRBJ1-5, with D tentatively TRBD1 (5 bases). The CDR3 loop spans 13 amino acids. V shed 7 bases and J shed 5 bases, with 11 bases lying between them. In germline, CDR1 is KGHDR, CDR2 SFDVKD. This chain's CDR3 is CATSQGMYQPQHF. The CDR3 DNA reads TGTGCCACCAGCCAGGGCATGTATCAGCCCCAGCATTTT.

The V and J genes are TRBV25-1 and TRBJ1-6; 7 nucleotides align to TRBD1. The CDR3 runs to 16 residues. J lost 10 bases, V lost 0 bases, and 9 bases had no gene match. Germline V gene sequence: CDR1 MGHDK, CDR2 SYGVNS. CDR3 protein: CASSEYGRQGGSPLHF. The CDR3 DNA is TGTGCCAGCAGTGAATATGGTAGACAGGGAGGATCACCCCTCCACTTT.

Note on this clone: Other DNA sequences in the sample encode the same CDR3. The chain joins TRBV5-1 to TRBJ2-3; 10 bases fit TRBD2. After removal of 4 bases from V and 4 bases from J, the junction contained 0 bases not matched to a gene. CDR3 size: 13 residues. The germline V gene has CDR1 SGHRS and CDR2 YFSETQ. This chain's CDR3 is CASSLAGADTQYF. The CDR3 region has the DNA TGCGCCAGCAGCCTAGCGGGAGCAGATACGCAGTATTTT.

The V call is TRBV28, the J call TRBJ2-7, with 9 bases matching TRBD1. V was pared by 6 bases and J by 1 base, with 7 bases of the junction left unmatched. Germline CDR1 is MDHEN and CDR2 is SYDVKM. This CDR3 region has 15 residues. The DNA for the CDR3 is TGTGCCAGCAGCCCACAGGGGGCTGAATCCTACGAGCAGTACGTC. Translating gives CASSPQGAESYEQYV.

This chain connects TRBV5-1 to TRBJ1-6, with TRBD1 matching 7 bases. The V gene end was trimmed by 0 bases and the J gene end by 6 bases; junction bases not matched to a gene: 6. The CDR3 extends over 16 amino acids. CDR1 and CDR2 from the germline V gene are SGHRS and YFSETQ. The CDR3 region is CASSLAGTAFNSPLHF. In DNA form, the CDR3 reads TGCGCCAGCAGCTTGGCCGGGACAGCTTTTAATTCACCCCTCCACTTT.

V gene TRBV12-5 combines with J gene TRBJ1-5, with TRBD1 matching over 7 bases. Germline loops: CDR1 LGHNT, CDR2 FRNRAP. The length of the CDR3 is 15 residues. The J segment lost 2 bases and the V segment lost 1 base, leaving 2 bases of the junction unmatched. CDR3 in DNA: TGTGCTAGTGGTTTGGAAACAGGGGGCAATCAGCCCCAGCATTTT. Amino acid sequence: CASGLETGGNQPQHF.

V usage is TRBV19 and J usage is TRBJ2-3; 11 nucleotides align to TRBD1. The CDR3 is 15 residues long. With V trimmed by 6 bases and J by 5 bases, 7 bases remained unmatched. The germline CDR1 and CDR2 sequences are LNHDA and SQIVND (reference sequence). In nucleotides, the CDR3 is TGTGCCAGTAGAGCTCGGACAGGGGGCATAGATACGCAGTATTTT. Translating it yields CASRARTGGIDTQYF.

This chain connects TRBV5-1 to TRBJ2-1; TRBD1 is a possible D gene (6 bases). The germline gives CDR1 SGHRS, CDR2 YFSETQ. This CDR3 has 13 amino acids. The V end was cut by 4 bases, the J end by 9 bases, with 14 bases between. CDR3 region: CASSVTGYSEQFF. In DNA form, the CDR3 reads TGCGCCAGCAGCGTTACAGGGTATAGTGAGCAGTTCTTC.

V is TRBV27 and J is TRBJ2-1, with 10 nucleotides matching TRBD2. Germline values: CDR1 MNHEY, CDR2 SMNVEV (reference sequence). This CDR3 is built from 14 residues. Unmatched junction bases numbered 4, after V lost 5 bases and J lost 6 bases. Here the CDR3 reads CASSLTSGFNEQFF. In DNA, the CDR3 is TGTGCCAGCAGTCTGACTAGCGGGTTCAATGAGCAGTTCTTC.

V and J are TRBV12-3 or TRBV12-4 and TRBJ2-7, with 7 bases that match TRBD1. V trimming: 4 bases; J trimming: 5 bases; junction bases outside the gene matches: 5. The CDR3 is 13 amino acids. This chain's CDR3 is CASSSGQKDEQYF. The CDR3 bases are TGTGCCAGCAGTTCGGGACAGAAGGACGAGCAGTACTTC.

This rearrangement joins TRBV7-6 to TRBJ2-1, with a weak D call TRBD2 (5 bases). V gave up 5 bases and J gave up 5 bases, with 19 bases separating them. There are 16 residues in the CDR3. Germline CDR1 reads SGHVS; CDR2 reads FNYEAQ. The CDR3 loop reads CASSPGFRLGDNEQFF. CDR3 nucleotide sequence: TGTGCCAGCAGCCCGGGGTTTCGACTGGGAGACAATGAGCAGTTCTTC.

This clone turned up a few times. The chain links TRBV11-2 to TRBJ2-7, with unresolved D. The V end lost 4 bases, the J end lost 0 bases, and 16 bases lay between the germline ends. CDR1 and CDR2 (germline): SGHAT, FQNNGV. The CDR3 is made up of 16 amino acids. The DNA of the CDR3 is TGTGCCAGCAGCTCCCTAGGAGTGCGAAACTCCTACGAGCAGTACGTC. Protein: CASSSLGVRNSYEQYV.

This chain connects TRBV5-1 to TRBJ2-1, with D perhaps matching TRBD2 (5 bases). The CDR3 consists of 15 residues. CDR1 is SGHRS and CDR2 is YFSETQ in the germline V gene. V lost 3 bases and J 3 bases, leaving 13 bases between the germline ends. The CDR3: CASSYSTGVYNEQFF. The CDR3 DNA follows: TGCGCCAGCAGCTATTCGACCGGGGTCTACAATGAGCAGTTCTTC.

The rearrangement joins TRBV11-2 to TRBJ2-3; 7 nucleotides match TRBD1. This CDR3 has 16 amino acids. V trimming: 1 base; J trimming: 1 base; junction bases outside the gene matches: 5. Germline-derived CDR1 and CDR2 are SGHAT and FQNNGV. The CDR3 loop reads CASSLAQTGGTDTQYF. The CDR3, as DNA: TGTGCCAGCAGCTTAGCCCAAACAGGGGGCACAGATACGCAGTATTTT.

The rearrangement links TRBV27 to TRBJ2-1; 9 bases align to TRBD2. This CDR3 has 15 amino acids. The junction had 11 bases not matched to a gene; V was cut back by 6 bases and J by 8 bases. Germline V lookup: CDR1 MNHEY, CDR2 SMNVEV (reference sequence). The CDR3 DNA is TGTGCCAGCAGCCCCCCTAGCGGGACTACGGATGAGCAGTTCTTC. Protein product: CASSPPSGTTDEQFF.

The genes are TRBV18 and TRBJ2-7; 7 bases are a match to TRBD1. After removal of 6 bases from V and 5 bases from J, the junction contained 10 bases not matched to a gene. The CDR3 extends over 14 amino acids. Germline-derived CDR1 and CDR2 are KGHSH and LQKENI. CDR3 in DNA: TGTGCCAGCTCCCGGATAAGGACAGGAGACGAGCAGTACTTC. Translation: CASSRIRTGDEQYF.